A selection of T cell receptor beta chains follows, all from one sample in a study of blood T cell repertoires in COVID-19. The protocol was immunoSEQ multiplex PCR, while the TCRdb copy is restricted to in-frame clones and leaves out a portion. The repertoire holds 65,000 to 90,000 clones, with 75% to 90% as singletons. Sequencing was performed on peripheral blood. Receptor source: a man at least 80 years old with COVID-19, enrolled during active disease. Both conserved end residues are trimmed from each CDR3. Each record gives: D gene, V gene, CDR3 protein. The D gene is left open where the match is weak.

d_call: TRBD1; v_call: TRBV28; cdr3_aa: ASNTLEYRGHEQF
d_call: .; v_call: TRBV19; cdr3_aa: ASSTPGQGSYNGYT
d_call: .; v_call: TRBV2; cdr3_aa: ASSALGLRTGKLF
d_call: TRBD1; v_call: TRBV6-5; cdr3_aa: ASSLRTGEAF
d_call: TRBD1; v_call: TRBV19; cdr3_aa: ASREAGTANEKLF
d_call: TRBD1; v_call: TRBV5-4; cdr3_aa: ASSPDREGTEAF
d_call: TRBD1; v_call: TRBV28; cdr3_aa: ASSSPDRVANTIY
d_call: .; v_call: TRBV18; cdr3_aa: ASSPQTSTEAF
d_call: .; v_call: TRBV5-6; cdr3_aa: ASSLLTLSPLH
d_call: TRBD1; v_call: TRBV6-5; cdr3_aa: ASSSRQGERNTIY
d_call: .; v_call: TRBV13; cdr3_aa: ASSLTGGPNTEAF
d_call: .; v_call: TRBV18; cdr3_aa: ASSPILQVGGELF
d_call: TRBD1; v_call: TRBV11-2; cdr3_aa: ASSLAGWTGGGGYGYT
d_call: .; v_call: TRBV4-2; cdr3_aa: ASSQGLSGFSGNTIY
d_call: TRBD1; v_call: TRBV4-1; cdr3_aa: ASSQDRPGTDGNTIY
d_call: .; v_call: TRBV9; cdr3_aa: ASSVDSSTDTQY
d_call: .; v_call: TRBV6-2/TRBV6-3; cdr3_aa: ASSPWRVSTEAF
d_call: .; v_call: TRBV12-2; cdr3_aa: ASRPLGGANYGYT
d_call: .; v_call: TRBV18; cdr3_aa: ASSPVAGERAF
d_call: TRBD1; v_call: TRBV27; cdr3_aa: ASWGMGTGGIEAF
d_call: .; v_call: TRBV2; cdr3_aa: ARPDRLNTEAF
d_call: .; v_call: TRBV12-3/TRBV12-4; cdr3_aa: ASSGGINEKLF
d_call: .; v_call: TRBV7-2; cdr3_aa: ASSLVGGGRANQPQH
d_call: TRBD1; v_call: TRBV9; cdr3_aa: ASSNPGGGYGYT
d_call: TRBD1; v_call: TRBV2; cdr3_aa: ATGRGSNEAF
d_call: .; v_call: TRBV13; cdr3_aa: ASSRTNFGNFYEQY
d_call: TRBD1; v_call: TRBV7-9; cdr3_aa: ASSLGDSVLSYEQY
d_call: TRBD2; v_call: TRBV9; cdr3_aa: ASSPQPRGGQETQY
d_call: .; v_call: TRBV5-1; cdr3_aa: ASRGDSSTDTQY
d_call: .; v_call: TRBV5-4; cdr3_aa: ASSYEPLDEQY
d_call: TRBD1; v_call: TRBV3-1/TRBV3-2; cdr3_aa: ASSTTLGQGGSNEKLF
d_call: .; v_call: TRBV2; cdr3_aa: ASTSSGANVLT
d_call: .; v_call: TRBV6-1; cdr3_aa: ASSEPLNEKLF
d_call: .; v_call: TRBV6-5; cdr3_aa: ASRQGSDTQY
d_call: TRBD1; v_call: TRBV19; cdr3_aa: ASSIPRTGDTGELF
d_call: .; v_call: TRBV15; cdr3_aa: ATSGYTGLNTEAF
d_call: .; v_call: TRBV19; cdr3_aa: ASSPSSYNEQF
d_call: TRBD1; v_call: TRBV19; cdr3_aa: ASKRDRGPGYGYT
d_call: .; v_call: TRBV2; cdr3_aa: ANSPGNNSPLH
d_call: .; v_call: TRBV6-5; cdr3_aa: ASGKGPERTGELF
d_call: .; v_call: TRBV11-2; cdr3_aa: ASSRHLFHSGANVLT
d_call: .; v_call: TRBV20-1; cdr3_aa: SAVGPGGKF
d_call: .; v_call: TRBV5-1; cdr3_aa: ASVGGSGNTEAF
d_call: .; v_call: TRBV15; cdr3_aa: ATSRLSTDQETQY
d_call: TRBD2; v_call: TRBV5-6; cdr3_aa: ASSLLQAGSGDTQY
d_call: .; v_call: TRBV6-1; cdr3_aa: ASSEGLRRGNGYT
d_call: .; v_call: TRBV5-1; cdr3_aa: ASSLTGEDTQY
d_call: TRBD2; v_call: TRBV7-2; cdr3_aa: ASSRGGSYNEQF
d_call: .; v_call: TRBV7-2; cdr3_aa: ASSFWANQPQH
d_call: TRBD1; v_call: TRBV10-3; cdr3_aa: AAGGASTDTQY